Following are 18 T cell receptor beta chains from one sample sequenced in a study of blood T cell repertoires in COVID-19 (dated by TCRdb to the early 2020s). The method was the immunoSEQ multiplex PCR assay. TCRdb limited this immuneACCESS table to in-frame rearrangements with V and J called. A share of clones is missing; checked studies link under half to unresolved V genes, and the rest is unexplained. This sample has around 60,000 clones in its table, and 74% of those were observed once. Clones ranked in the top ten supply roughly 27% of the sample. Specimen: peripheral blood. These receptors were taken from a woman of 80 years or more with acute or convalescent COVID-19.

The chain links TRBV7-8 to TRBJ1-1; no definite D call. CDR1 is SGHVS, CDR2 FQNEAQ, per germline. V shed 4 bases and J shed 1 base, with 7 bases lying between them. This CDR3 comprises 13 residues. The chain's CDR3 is CASSWRENTEAFF. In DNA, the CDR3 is TGTGCCAGCAGCTGGAGGGAGAACACTGAAGCTTTCTTT.

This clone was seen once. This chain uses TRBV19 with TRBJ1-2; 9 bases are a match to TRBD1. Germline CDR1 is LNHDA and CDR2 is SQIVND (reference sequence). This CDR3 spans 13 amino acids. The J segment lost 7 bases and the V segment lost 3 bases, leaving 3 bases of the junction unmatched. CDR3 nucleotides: TGTGCCAGTAGTATGGGACAGGGATCTGGCTACACCTTC. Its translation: CASSMGQGSGYTF.

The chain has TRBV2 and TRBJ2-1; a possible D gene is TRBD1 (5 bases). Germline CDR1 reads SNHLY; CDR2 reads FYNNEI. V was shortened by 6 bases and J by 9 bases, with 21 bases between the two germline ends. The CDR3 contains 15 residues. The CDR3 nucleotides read TGTGCCAGCAGACTGGACATTCGTGGCCTTGGTGAGCAGTTCTTC. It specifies CASRLDIRGLGEQFF. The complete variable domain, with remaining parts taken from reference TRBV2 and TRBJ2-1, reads EPEVTQTPSHQVTQMGQEVILRCVPISNHLYFYWYRQILGQKVEFLVSFYNNEISEKSEIFDDQFSVERPDGSNFTLKIRSTKLEDSAMYFCASRLDIRGLGEQFFGPGTRLTVL.

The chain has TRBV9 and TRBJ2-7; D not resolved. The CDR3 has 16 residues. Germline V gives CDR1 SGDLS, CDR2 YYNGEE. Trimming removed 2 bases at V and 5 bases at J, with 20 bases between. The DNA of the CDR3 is TGTGCCAGCAGCGTGGTAGCCTCCCGACCATGGGACGAGCAGTACTTC. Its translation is CASSVVASRPWDEQYF.

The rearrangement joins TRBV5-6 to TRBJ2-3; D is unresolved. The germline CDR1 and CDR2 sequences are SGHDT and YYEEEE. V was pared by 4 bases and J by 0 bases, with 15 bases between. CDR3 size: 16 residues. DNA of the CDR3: TGTGCCAGCAGCCCAGGCGCCGCTGGAAGCACAGATACGCAGTATTTT. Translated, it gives CASSPGAAGSTDTQYF.

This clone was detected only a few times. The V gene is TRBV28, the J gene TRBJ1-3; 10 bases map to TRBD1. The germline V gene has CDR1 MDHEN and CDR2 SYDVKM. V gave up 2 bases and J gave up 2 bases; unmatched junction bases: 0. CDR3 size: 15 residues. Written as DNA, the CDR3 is TGTGCCAGCAGTTTAGGGACAGGGGCTGGAAACACCATATATTTT. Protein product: CASSLGTGAGNTIYF.

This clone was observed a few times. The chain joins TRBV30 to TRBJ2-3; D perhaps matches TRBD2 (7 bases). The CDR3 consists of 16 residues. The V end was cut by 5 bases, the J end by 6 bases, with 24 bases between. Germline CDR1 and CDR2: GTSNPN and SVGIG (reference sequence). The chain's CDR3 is CAWGYSLPRGGDTQYF. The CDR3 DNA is TGTGCCTGGGGCTATAGTTTGCCTAGGGGGGGGGATACGCAGTATTTT. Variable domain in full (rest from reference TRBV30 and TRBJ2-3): SQTIHQWPATLVQPVGSPLSLECTVEGTSNPNLYWYRQAAGRGLQLLFYSVGIGQISSEVPQNLSASRPQDRQFILSSKKLLLSDSGFYLCAWGYSLPRGGDTQYFGPGTRLTVL.

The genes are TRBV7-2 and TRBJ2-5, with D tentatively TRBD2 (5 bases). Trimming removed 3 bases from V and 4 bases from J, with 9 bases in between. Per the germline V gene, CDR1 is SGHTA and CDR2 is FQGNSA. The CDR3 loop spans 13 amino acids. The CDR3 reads CASSLWERETQYF. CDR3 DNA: TGTGCCAGCAGCTTGTGGGAGCGAGAGACCCAGTACTTC.

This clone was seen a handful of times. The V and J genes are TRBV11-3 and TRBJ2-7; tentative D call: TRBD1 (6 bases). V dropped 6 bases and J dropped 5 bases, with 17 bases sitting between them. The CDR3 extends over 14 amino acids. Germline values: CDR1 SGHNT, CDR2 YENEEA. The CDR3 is CASSSTGIVDEQYF. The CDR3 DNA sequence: TGTGCCAGCAGTTCCACAGGGATCGTGGACGAGCAGTACTTC.

CDR3 sequence: CASSVGGGSTGEQFF. DNA for the CDR3: TGTGCCAGCAGCGTAGGTGGCGGCTCAACGGGGGAGCAGTTCTTC. The chain employs TRBV9 and TRBJ2-1; D is possibly TRBD2 (5 bases). This CDR3 region has 15 residues. V lost 0 bases, J lost 10 bases, and 17 bases lay in between. CDR1 is SGDLS and CDR2 is YYNGEE in the germline V gene. Full variable domain (missing parts from reference TRBV9 and TRBJ2-1): DSGVTQTPKHLITATGQRVTLRCSPRSGDLSVYWYQQSLDQGLQFLIQYYNGEERAKGNILERFSAQQFPDLHSELNLSSLELGDSALYFCASSVGGGSTGEQFFGPGTRLTVL.

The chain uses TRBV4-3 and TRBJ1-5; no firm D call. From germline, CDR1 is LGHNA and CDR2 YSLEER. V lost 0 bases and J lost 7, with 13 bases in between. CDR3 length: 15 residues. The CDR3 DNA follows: TGCGCCAGCAGCCAAGAAGTGGGAGTTGGGCAGCCCCAGCATTTT. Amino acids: CASSQEVGVGQPQHF.

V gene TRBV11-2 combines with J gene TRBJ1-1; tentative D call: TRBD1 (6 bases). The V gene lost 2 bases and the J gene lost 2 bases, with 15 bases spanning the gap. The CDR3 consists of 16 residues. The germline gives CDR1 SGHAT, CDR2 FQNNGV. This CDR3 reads CASSLWAHRVNTEAFF. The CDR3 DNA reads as TGTGCCAGCAGCTTATGGGCTCACAGGGTTAACACTGAAGCTTTCTTT.

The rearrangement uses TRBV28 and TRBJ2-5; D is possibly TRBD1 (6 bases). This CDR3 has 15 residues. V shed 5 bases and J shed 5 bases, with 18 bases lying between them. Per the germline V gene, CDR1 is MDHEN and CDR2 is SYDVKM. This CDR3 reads CASSTPRGTRETQYF. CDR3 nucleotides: TGTGCCAGCAGTACGCCCAGGGGCACCAGGGAGACCCAGTACTTC.

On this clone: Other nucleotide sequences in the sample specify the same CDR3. The CDR3 reads CASSLAGADTQYF. The CDR3 DNA is TGTGCCAGCAGCTTAGCGGGAGCGGATACGCAGTATTTT. The chain has TRBV5-6 and TRBJ2-3; 8 bases are shared with TRBD2. This CDR3 comprises 13 residues. The V segment lost 2 bases and the J segment 6 bases; nucleotides outside the gene matches: 2. The germline CDR1 and CDR2 sequences are SGHDT and YYEEEE.

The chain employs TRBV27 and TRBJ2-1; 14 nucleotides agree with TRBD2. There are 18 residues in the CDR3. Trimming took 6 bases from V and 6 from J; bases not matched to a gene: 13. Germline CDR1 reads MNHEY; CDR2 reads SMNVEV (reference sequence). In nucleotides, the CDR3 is TGTGCCAGCAGCGCCCCGGGACTAGCGGGAGCTGGGGCCAATGAGCAGTTCTTC. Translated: CASSAPGLAGAGANEQFF.

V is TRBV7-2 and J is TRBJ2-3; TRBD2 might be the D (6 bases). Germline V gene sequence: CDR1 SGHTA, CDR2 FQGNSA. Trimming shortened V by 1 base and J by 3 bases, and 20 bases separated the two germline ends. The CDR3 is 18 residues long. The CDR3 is CASSLVRARSGRTDTQYF. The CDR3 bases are TGTGCCAGCAGCTTAGTACGGGCGCGGTCAGGGAGGACAGATACGCAGTATTTT.

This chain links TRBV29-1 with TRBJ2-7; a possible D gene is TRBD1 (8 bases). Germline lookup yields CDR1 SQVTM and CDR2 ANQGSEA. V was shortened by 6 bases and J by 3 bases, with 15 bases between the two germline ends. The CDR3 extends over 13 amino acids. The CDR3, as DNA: TGCAGCGTCATACAGGGGGGGGGCTACGAGCAGTACTTC. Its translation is CSVIQGGGYEQYF.

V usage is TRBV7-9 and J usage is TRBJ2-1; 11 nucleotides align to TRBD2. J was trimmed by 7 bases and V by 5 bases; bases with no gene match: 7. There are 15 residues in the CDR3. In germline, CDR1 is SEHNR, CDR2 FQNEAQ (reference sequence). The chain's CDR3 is CASSPIRLAGNEQFF. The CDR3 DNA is TGTGCCAGCAGCCCCATCCGACTAGCGGGGAATGAGCAGTTCTTC.